The 20 T cell receptor beta chains listed next were all sequenced from one sample in a study of T cell clones after liver transplantation. Method: immunoSEQ multiplex PCR; TCRdb's copy keeps in-frame clones and lacks some. The sample records 50,000 to 55,000 clones, 70% to 75% being singletons. This material consisted of CD4+ T cells from blood, taken approximately 52 months after liver transplant. The receptors shown here come from a human patient who received a liver transplant. Some T cells may possibly be graft donor cells.

The count of this clone is one. J is TRBJ1-1 and V is TRBV6-5, with no clear D. Germline-derived CDR1 and CDR2 are MNHEY and SVGAGI. This CDR3 contains 12 residues. The V end lost 5 bases, the J end lost 10 bases, and 14 bases lay between the germline ends. This CDR3 reads CASSPSKRAAFF. CDR3 in DNA: TGTGCCAGCAGTCCCTCGAAGAGGGCAGCTTTCTTT.

The chain uses TRBV30 and TRBJ2-1, with TRBD1 as a possible D gene (5 bases). The CDR3 loop spans 15 amino acids. The germline V gene encodes CDR1 GTSNPN and CDR2 SVGIG (reference sequence). Trimming took 0 bases from V and 7 from J, leaving 16 bases between them. CDR3 loop: CAWSVLERQRNEQFF. The CDR3 DNA reads TGTGCCTGGAGTGTACTTGAGAGACAGAGGAATGAGCAGTTCTTC.

This clone came up a few times. The chain couples TRBV4-1 to TRBJ2-3; no clear D gene. The CDR3 is 15 amino acids. Germline values: CDR1 MGHRA, CDR2 YSYEKL. Trimming pared 6 bases from V and 0 bases from J, leaving 13 bases between. The CDR3 sequence is CASRAALSSTDTQYF. CDR3 bases: TGCGCCAGCAGGGCGGCGCTCTCTAGCACAGATACGCAGTATTTT.

This sequence joins TRBV9 and TRBJ1-4; D is possibly TRBD1 (6 bases). CDR1 is SGDLS and CDR2 is YYNGEE in the germline V gene. The CDR3 is made up of 16 amino acids. Trimming removed 1 base from V and 8 bases from J, with 18 bases in between. The CDR3 nucleotides are TGTGCCAGCAGCGTATGGCTTGGGGGCGCGGGAGAAAAACTGTTTTTT. The encoded protein is CASSVWLGGAGEKLFF.

The CDR3: CASSLRDRAATGELFF. As DNA, the CDR3 is TGTGCCAGCAGCCTAAGGGACAGGGCGGCCACCGGGGAGCTGTTTTTT. J is TRBJ2-2 and V is TRBV14; 9 nucleotides line up with TRBD1. Germline values: CDR1 SGHDN, CDR2 FVKESK. V gave up 4 bases and J gave up 4 bases; unmatched junction bases: 7. This CDR3 is built from 16 residues.

The rearrangement links TRBV5-4 to TRBJ2-1, with D possibly being TRBD1 (6 bases). Trimming removed 6 bases from V and 4 bases from J, with 20 bases in between. Germline lookup yields CDR1 SGHNT and CDR2 YYREEE (reference sequence). This CDR3 spans 16 amino acids. The CDR3 protein is CASMGKQGQMYNEQFF. In nucleotides, the CDR3 is TGTGCCAGCATGGGGAAGCAAGGACAGATGTACAATGAGCAGTTCTTC.

J is TRBJ2-7 and V is TRBV11-1; possible D gene TRBD2, 6 bases. V lost 3 bases and J 4 bases, leaving 10 bases between the germline ends. Germline-derived CDR1 and CDR2 are SGHAT and FQDESV (reference sequence). This CDR3 contains 13 residues. The CDR3 loop is CASSLGGKYEQYF. In nucleotides, the CDR3 is TGTGCCAGCAGCTTGGGGGGTAAATACGAGCAGTACTTC.

V is TRBV30 and J is TRBJ1-1; D perhaps matches TRBD1 (5 bases). Germline V CDR1 and CDR2: GTSNPN, SVGIG (reference sequence). Trimming cost V 1 base and J 3 bases, with 9 bases left between them. The CDR3 loop spans 13 amino acids. CDR3: CAWSEGRDTEAFF. The CDR3 nucleotides read TGTGCCTGGAGTGAGGGGAGGGACACTGAAGCTTTCTTT.

The rearrangement joins TRBV18 to TRBJ1-2; TRBD1 might be the D (5 bases). The V gene lost 3 bases and the J gene lost 8 bases, with 13 bases spanning the gap. The CDR3 has 13 amino acids. From germline, CDR1 is KGHSH and CDR2 LQKENI. In nucleotides, the CDR3 is TGTGCCAGCTCACCGCAGGGTACGAAGGGCTACACCTTC. Translated: CASSPQGTKGYTF.

The rearrangement joins TRBV5-4 to TRBJ2-5; tentative D call: TRBD2 (7 bases). The V end was cut by 4 bases, the J end by 5 bases, with 18 bases between. Germline V lookup: CDR1 SGHNT, CDR2 YYREEE (reference sequence). The CDR3 sequence is 15 residues long. The CDR3: CASSPRGEGGETQYF. DNA of the CDR3: TGTGCCAGCAGCCCAAGGGGGGAGGGAGGGGAGACCCAGTACTTC. Supplemented by reference TRBV5-4 and TRBJ2-5, the full variable domain reads ETGVTQSPTHLIKTRGQQVTLRCSSQSGHNTVSWYQQALGQGPQFIFQYYREEENGRGNFPPRFSGLQFPNYSSELNVNALELDDSALYLCASSPRGEGGETQYFGPGTRLLVL.

This clone turned up a few times. V usage is TRBV2 and J usage is TRBJ1-3; D unclear. V lost 6 bases to trimming and J lost 4 bases, with 16 bases between them. From germline, CDR1 is SNHLY and CDR2 FYNNEI. CDR3 size: 15 residues. The CDR3 DNA sequence: TGTGCCAGCAGCGCCGACTCCTTGGAAGGAAACACCATATATTTT. This sequence encodes CASSADSLEGNTIYF.

CDR3 residues: CASSPEQVPRELFF. The DNA for the CDR3 is TGTGCCAGCAGCCCCGAACAGGTTCCCCGGGAGCTGTTTTTT. This rearrangement joins TRBV2 to TRBJ2-2; D possibly corresponds to TRBD1 (5 bases). V lost 6 bases, J lost 9 bases, and 17 bases lay in between. Germline loops: CDR1 SNHLY, CDR2 FYNNEI. The CDR3 is 14 amino acids.

The chain couples TRBV5-5 to TRBJ1-2; D is uncertain. Germline CDR1 is SGHKS and CDR2 is YYEKEE (reference sequence). This CDR3 is 12 amino acids long. The V gene lost 6 bases and the J gene lost 5 bases, with 11 bases spanning the gap. Here the CDR3 reads CASKRTDYGYTF. CDR3 sequence (DNA): TGTGCCAGCAAAAGGACCGATTATGGCTACACCTTC. The entire variable domain, with the rest obtained from reference TRBV5-5 and TRBJ1-2, is as follows: DAGVTQSPTHLIKTRGQQVTLRCSPISGHKSVSWYQQVLGQGPQFIFQYYEKEERGRGNFPDRFSARQFPNYSSELNVNALLLGDSALYLCASKRTDYGYTFGSGTRLTVV.

The genes are TRBV27 and TRBJ1-5; D might be TRBD1 (6 bases). CDR3 length: 14 amino acids. CDR1 and CDR2 (germline): MNHEY, SMNVEV (reference sequence). Trimming took 5 bases from V and 5 from J, leaving 13 bases between them. CDR3 residues: CASSLRTEDQPQHF. DNA of the CDR3: TGTGCCAGCAGTCTTAGGACAGAGGATCAGCCCCAGCATTTT.

V gene TRBV10-3 combines with J gene TRBJ1-4; TRBD1 matches at 7 bases. Per the germline V gene, CDR1 is ENHRY and CDR2 is SYGVKD. This CDR3 has 15 amino acids. After removal of 3 bases from V and 2 bases from J, the junction contained 3 bases not matched to a gene. The chain's CDR3 is CAISDQGGTNEKLFF. The CDR3 DNA sequence: TGTGCCATCAGTGACCAGGGGGGTACTAATGAAAAACTGTTTTTT.

The sample holds one count of this clone. The genes are TRBV18 and TRBJ2-1; either TRBD1 or TRBD2 may fit D (5 bases each). The length of the CDR3 is 15 residues. Trimming removed 1 base at V and 5 bases at J, with 12 bases between. Looked up from germline, CDR1 is KGHSH and CDR2 is LQKENI. CDR3 sequence: CASSPRGSGDNEQFF. Written as DNA, the CDR3 is TGTGCCAGCTCACCACGGGGGAGTGGGGACAATGAGCAGTTCTTC.

The chain couples TRBV28 to TRBJ1-2; unclear D gene. Trimming removed 5 bases at V and 4 bases at J, with 14 bases between. CDR3 length equals 14 residues. CDR1 and CDR2 (germline): MDHEN, SYDVKM. CDR3 amino acids: CASSTSLGPYGYTF. The CDR3 DNA follows: TGTGCCAGCAGTACCTCTCTGGGCCCCTATGGCTACACCTTC.

J is TRBJ2-5 and V is TRBV28, with TRBD2 identical over 9 bases. CDR3 size: 15 residues. The V segment lost 5 bases and the J segment 1 base; nucleotides outside the gene matches: 5. Germline CDR1 reads MDHEN; CDR2 reads SYDVKM. The CDR3 here is CASSRPAGGQETQYF. For the CDR3, the DNA is TGTGCCAGCAGTCGACCAGCGGGGGGCCAAGAGACCCAGTACTTC.

The rearrangement joins TRBV21-1 to TRBJ1-1; the D call of TRBD1 is as the table states it, not checked on the DNA. TRBV21-1 is a pseudogene segment. The CDR3 is 17 residues long. CDR3 sequence: CASSLGPDRSLNTEAFF. In DNA form, the CDR3 reads TGTGCCAGCAGCCTTGGCCCGGACAGAAGCTTGAACACTGAAGCTTTCTTT.

This chain links TRBV4-2 with TRBJ1-1; D not resolved. The length of the CDR3 is 14 residues. Germline V gene lookup returns CDR1 LGHNA and CDR2 YNFKEQ. The V gene lost 4 bases and the J gene lost 1 base, with 10 bases spanning the gap. The CDR3 region is CASSPGRENTEAFF. The CDR3, as DNA: TGTGCCAGCAGCCCCGGACGGGAGAACACTGAAGCTTTCTTT.